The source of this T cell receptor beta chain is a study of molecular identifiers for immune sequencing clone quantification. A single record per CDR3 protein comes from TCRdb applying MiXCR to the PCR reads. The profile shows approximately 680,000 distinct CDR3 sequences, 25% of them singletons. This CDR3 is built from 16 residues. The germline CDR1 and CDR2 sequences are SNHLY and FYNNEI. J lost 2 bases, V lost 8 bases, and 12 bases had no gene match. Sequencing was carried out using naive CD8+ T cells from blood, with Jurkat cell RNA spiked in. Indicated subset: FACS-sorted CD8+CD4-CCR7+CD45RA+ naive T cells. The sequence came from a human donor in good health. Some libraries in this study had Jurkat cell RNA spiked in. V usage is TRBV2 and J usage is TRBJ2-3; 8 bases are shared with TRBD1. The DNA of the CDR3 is TGTGCCAGCGGATTAAGGGACAGGACATACACAGATACGCAGTATTTT. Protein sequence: CASGLRDRTYTDTQYF.